The next 9 T cell receptor beta chains were all read from a single sample in a study of shared clonotypes between healthy human individuals. Profiling relied on immunoSEQ multiplex PCR, and the TCRdb table lists in-frame clones only, not all of them. Of some 2.4 million clones listed, roughly 93% are singletons. The sequencing sample was made of naive CD4+ T cells from PBMCs. Sample subset: CD45RA+ positively selected. These receptors all stem from a man younger than 30 in good health. Some clones in this sample may be carry-over from other donors' samples.

Remarks on this clone: The same CDR3 also results from other DNA sequences found in this sample. V usage is TRBV19 and J usage is TRBJ1-5; 7 nucleotides line up with TRBD1. J lost 2 bases, V lost 6 bases, and 4 bases had no gene match. The CDR3 consists of 14 residues. The germline gives CDR1 LNHDA, CDR2 SQIVND (reference sequence). This chain's CDR3 is CASSTDRGNQPQHF. The CDR3 bases are TGTGCCAGTAGCACCGACAGGGGCAATCAGCCCCAGCATTTT.

This chain joins TRBV6-1 and TRBJ1-2; D not certain. Germline lookup yields CDR1 MNHNS and CDR2 SASEGT. V was trimmed by 1 base and J by 5 bases, leaving 8 bases between them. This CDR3 contains 13 residues. As DNA, the CDR3 is TGTGCCAGCAGTGAAGTAAACTTTTATGGCTACACCTTC. Translating gives CASSEVNFYGYTF.

This chain joins TRBV28 and TRBJ2-7, with TRBD2 identical over 8 bases. Germline CDR1 is MDHEN and CDR2 is SYDVKM. Losses at the gene ends were 3 bases for V and 6 bases for J; bases not matched to a gene: 19. CDR3 length equals 18 residues. This chain's CDR3 is CASSFLGAAGGLRGEQYF. DNA for the CDR3: TGTGCCAGCAGTTTCCTCGGGGCCGCGGGAGGACTGAGGGGCGAGCAGTACTTC.

The J gene is TRBJ2-7, the V gene TRBV10-3; D ambiguous. V shed 6 bases and J shed 2 bases, with 14 bases lying between them. CDR1 ENHRY and CDR2 SYGVKD come from the germline V gene. This CDR3 contains 14 residues. CDR3 nucleotides: TGTGCCATCAGCACCCGGGCCTCAACCTACGAGCAGTACTTC. Protein: CAISTRASTYEQYF.

Concerning this clone: The identical CDR3 is also encoded by other nucleotide sequences in the sample. J is TRBJ2-7 and V is TRBV7-9; D is unresolved. Deletions cut 1 base from V and 4 bases from J, with 8 bases between. The CDR3 has 13 residues. CDR1 SEHNR and CDR2 FQNEAQ come from the germline V gene (reference sequence). The CDR3 DNA sequence: TGTGCCAGCAGCTTAGTCGGTGGGTACGAGCAGTACTTC. Protein sequence: CASSLVGGYEQYF. Using reference TRBV7-9 and TRBJ2-7 for the parts outside the CDR3, the full variable domain is DTGVSQNPRHKITKRGQNVTFRCDPISEHNRLYWYRQTLGQGPEFLTYFQNEAQLEKSRLLSDRFSAERPKGSFSTLEIQRTEQGDSAMYLCASSLVGGYEQYFGPGTRLTVT.

The V and J genes are TRBV11-2 and TRBJ2-1; D perhaps matches TRBD2 (5 bases). The CDR3 covers 15 residues. The germline V gene encodes CDR1 SGHAT and CDR2 FQNNGV. V shed 1 base and J shed 8 bases, with 15 bases lying between them. Here the CDR3 reads CASSLVRTPNDEQFF. DNA for the CDR3: TGTGCCAGCAGCTTAGTCCGGACTCCCAACGATGAGCAGTTCTTC.

This chain joins TRBV6-5 and TRBJ2-1; possibly TRBD2 for D (5 bases). Germline V gene data show CDR1 as MNHEY and CDR2 as SVGAGI. Trimming stripped 7 bases from V and 2 bases from J, with 6 bases between. CDR3 length: 12 residues. The CDR3: CASKTTYNEQFF. CDR3 DNA sequence: TGTGCCAGCAAGACTACCTACAATGAGCAGTTCTTC.

This clone was recorded once. The V gene is TRBV27, the J gene TRBJ2-3, with D perhaps matching TRBD2 (6 bases). Germline V gives CDR1 MNHEY, CDR2 SMNVEV (reference sequence). The length of the CDR3 is 16 residues. Trimming removed 4 bases from V and 0 bases from J, with 14 bases in between. The CDR3 sequence is CASSSRSGTSTDTQYF. CDR3 coding DNA: TGTGCCAGCAGTTCGCGTAGCGGTACTAGCACAGATACGCAGTATTTT.

The chain combines TRBV13 with TRBJ1-5; TRBD1 matches 8 bases. Germline CDR1 is PRHDT and CDR2 is FYEKMQ (reference sequence). V trimming: 2 bases; J trimming: 3 bases; junction bases outside the gene matches: 3. This CDR3 spans 15 amino acids. Written as DNA, the CDR3 is TGTGCCAGCAGCTTAAGGGGACAGGTCAATCAGCCCCAGCATTTT. This codes for CASSLRGQVNQPQHF.